This T cell receptor (beta chain) stems from a study of blood T cell repertoires in COVID-19. Germline V gives CDR1 SGHAT, CDR2 FQNNGV. The CDR3 runs to 15 residues. Trimming left V 8 bases short and J 4 bases short, with 21 bases between. The method was immunoSEQ multiplex PCR; TCRdb's version includes in-frame clones alone and lacks a portion of them. The table shows some 170,000 clones, with about 90% occurring only once. Adults between about 18 and 89 years of age took part from more than 20 US areas. Participant-given clinical history determined each cohort assignment. The source is a human donor with acute COVID-19. The donor label of this sample is uncertain. Sequenced sample: PBMCs or T cells enriched from blood (not recorded which). V and J are TRBV11-2 and TRBJ2-7; possible D gene TRBD2, 7 bases. CDR3 in amino acids: CASGRSEGGIYEQYF. The CDR3 DNA follows: TGTGCCAGCGGCCGTAGCGAGGGGGGGATTTACGAGCAGTACTTC.